Listed below are T cell receptor beta chains from one sample, sequenced in a study of PD-L1 blockade in urothelial cancer. Clones were sequenced by immunoSEQ multiplex PCR, and TCRdb holds only the in-frame ones, with some missing. Among 15,000 to 20,000 clones, roughly 87% were seen once, and the ten largest hold 5.9%. The sequenced sample was PBMCs, obtained around atezolizumab (anti-PD-L1) treatment. The receptor source for this set is a man aged 45-65 years with urothelial cancer. Both conserved end residues are part of each CDR3. A D gene is named only where the DNA matches it firmly. Clone size is shown for a subset of rows, as once, few, many or a class of expanded clone.

>NA|NA|TRBV28|TRBJ1-2
TGTGCCAGCAGTTTATCAAGGGGCGAAAACTATGGCTACACCTTC
CASSLSRGENYGYTF
>NA|NA|TRBV27|TRBJ2-1
TGTGCCAGCACCAAGACATTCCCCTACAATGAGCAGTTCTTC
CASTKTFPYNEQFF
>NA|NA|TRBV18|TRBJ2-2
TGTGCCAGCTCTCGTGGCGGCACCGGGGAGCTGTTTTTT
CASSRGGTGELFF
>NA|NA|TRBV18|TRBJ1-1
TGTGCCAGCTCACCAATTTCCGACCGGGCTGAAGCTTTCTTT
CASSPISDRAEAFF
>NA|NA|TRBV7-2|TRBJ2-3
TGTGCCAGCAGCTTAGTACTGCCGTCTGATACGCAGTATTTT
CASSLVLPSDTQYF
>TRBD1|NA|TRBV27|TRBJ2-7
TGTGCCAGCAGTTATAGGCAGGGGACAGGGGGGACCTACGAGCAGTACTTC
CASSYRQGTGGTYEQYF
>NA|NA|TRBV19|TRBJ1-2
TGTGCCAGTAGTATCCCGGGGTTAAACTATGGCTACACCTTC
CASSIPGLNYGYTF
>NA|NA|TRBV7-5|TRBJ1-1
TGTGCCAGAAGCTTACGGGGGACAGGCTCGGTGATGAACACTGAAGCTTTCTTT
CARSLRGTGSVMNTEAFF
>TRBD1|NA|TRBV5-1|TRBJ1-1
TGCGCCAGCAGATCGCAGGGGGTGGGTATGAACACTGAAGCTTTCTTT
CASRSQGVGMNTEAFF
>NA|NA|TRBV21-1|TRBJ2-3
TGTGCCAGCAGCAAACTAGCGGGGGGGATCGCAGATACGCAGTATTTT
CASSKLAGGIADTQYF
>TRBD1|NA|TRBV5-6|TRBJ2-1
TGTGCCAGCAGCTTTACCTCGGGACAGGGGGTGAACAATGAGCAGTTCTTC
CASSFTSGQGVNNEQFF
>TRBD2|NA|TRBV7-9|TRBJ2-1
TGTGCCAGGGGGGGGTCCTACAATGAGCAGTTCTTC
CARGGSYNEQFF
>TRBD2|NA|TRBV10-3|TRBJ2-1
TGTGCCATCAGCAGGACTAGCGGGAGGGAGGGCAATGAGCAGTTCTTC
CAISRTSGREGNEQFF
>TRBD1|NA|TRBV28|TRBJ2-5
TGTGCCAGCAGTTTACCCTCGTCCCGGGACAGGGGGGAGACCCAGTACTTC
CASSLPSSRDRGETQYF
>TRBD2|NA|TRBV6-5|TRBJ2-2
TGTGCCAGCAGTTTAGGGCTAGCGGGGGGTTACGGGGAGCTGTTTTTT
CASSLGLAGGYGELFF
>TRBD1|NA|TRBV10-3|TRBJ1-1
TGTGCCATCGGACAGGGGGCGACTGAAGCTTTCTTT
CAIGQGATEAFF
>NA|NA|TRBV27|TRBJ2-1
TGTGCCAGCAGTCCCTTCCTCCAAGCGGGCGAATTCTACAATGAGCAGTTCTTC
CASSPFLQAGEFYNEQFF
>TRBD1|NA|TRBV14|TRBJ1-4
TGTGCCAGCAGCCAAGGCCCCCCTTGGACAGGGGAGGGAGAAAAACTGTTTTTT
CASSQGPPWTGEGEKLFF
>TRBD1|NA|TRBV7-6|TRBJ2-2
TGTGCCAGCAGCTTAGGGCAGGGGGCTCCATCGAACACCGGGGAGCTGTTTTTT
CASSLGQGAPSNTGELFF
>TRBD2|NA|TRBV10-3|TRBJ2-3
TGTGCCATCAGAGGACTAGCGGGAGCCTCGCAGTATTTT
CAIRGLAGASQYF
>TRBD2|NA|TRBV5-5|TRBJ2-1
TGTGCCAGCAGCTTGGTACTAGCGGGGGCGTCCCTATACAATGAGCAGTTCTTC
CASSLVLAGASLYNEQFF
>TRBD2|NA|TRBV7-2|TRBJ2-7
TGTGCCAGCACCATCACTAGCGGGGGCAACTACGAGCAGTACTTC
CASTITSGGNYEQYF
>NA|NA|TRBV5-6|TRBJ2-1
TGTGCCAGCAGCCCACCGGGACTCCCCTCCTACAATGAGCAGTTCTTC
CASSPPGLPSYNEQFF
>NA|NA|TRBV7-6|TRBJ2-4
TGTGCCAGCAGCTTTGAGGGTTGGTCAATACAGTACTTC
CASSFEGWSIQYF
>NA|NA|TRBV5-1|TRBJ1-5
TGCGCCAGCAGCTTGGGCGAGAATCAGCCCCAGCATTTT
CASSLGENQPQHF
>TRBD1|once|TRBV10-3|TRBJ2-3
TGTGCCATCAGTGCGGGGACAGTCGCAGATACGCAGTATTTT
CAISAGTVADTQYF
>TRBD1|NA|TRBV6-1|TRBJ1-5
TGTGCCAGCATCGTCAGGGGGTTCGGTCAGCCCCAGCATTTT
CASIVRGFGQPQHF
>NA|NA|TRBV29-1|TRBJ2-5
TGCAGCGCCAGGGACACCGGAGGTTTGGAGACCCAGTACTTC
CSARDTGGLETQYF
>NA|NA|TRBV27|TRBJ1-4
TGTGCCAGCAGTTCTTTTGCCCTCGAGGAAGGGGGATTGGCTAATGAAAAACTGTTTTTT
CASSSFALEEGGLANEKLFF
>TRBD2|NA|TRBV27|TRBJ2-3
TGTGCCAGCAGTTCACATCGCCTAGCGGGAGTGGCAGATACGCAGTATTTT
CASSSHRLAGVADTQYF
>TRBD2|once|TRBV4-1|TRBJ2-7
TGCGCCAGCAGCCGGGAGGGTCTAGCGGGAGGGACCTACGAGCAGTACTTC
CASSREGLAGGTYEQYF